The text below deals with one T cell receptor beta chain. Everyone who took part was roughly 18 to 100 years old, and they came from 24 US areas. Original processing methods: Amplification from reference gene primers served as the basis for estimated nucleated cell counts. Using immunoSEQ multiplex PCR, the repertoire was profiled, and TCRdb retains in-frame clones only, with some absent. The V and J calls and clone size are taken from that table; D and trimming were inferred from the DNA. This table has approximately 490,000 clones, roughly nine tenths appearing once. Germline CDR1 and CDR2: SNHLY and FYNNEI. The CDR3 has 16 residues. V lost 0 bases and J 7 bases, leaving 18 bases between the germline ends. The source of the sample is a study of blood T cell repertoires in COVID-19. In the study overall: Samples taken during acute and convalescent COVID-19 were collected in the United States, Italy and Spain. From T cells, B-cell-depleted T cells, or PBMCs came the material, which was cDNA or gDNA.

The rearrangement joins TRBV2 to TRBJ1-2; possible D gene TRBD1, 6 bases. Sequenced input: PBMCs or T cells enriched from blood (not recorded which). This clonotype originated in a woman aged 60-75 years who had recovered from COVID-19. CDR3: CASSEARGGAKPGYTF. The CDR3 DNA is TGTGCCAGCAGTGAAGCGAGGGGGGGCGCGAAACCTGGCTACACCTTC.